These 13 T cell receptor beta chains were all obtained from the same sample, sequenced in a study of Graves' ophthalmopathy and Graves' hyperthyroidism. Amplification targeted the TCR beta CDR3 regions, with RNA transcripts as the source material. Second-round multiplex PCR followed a first-round RT-PCR using HTBI primers. A single record per CDR3 protein comes from TCRdb applying MiXCR to the multiplex PCR reads. Of over a million distinct CDR3 sequences in the sample, 35% to 40% were seen once. What was sequenced was peripheral blood or thyroid tissue (not recorded which). Source of these receptors: an adult man with Graves' hyperthyroidism.

This clonotype was observed at least ten times. The chain recombines TRBV4-3 with TRBJ2-5, with D possibly being TRBD2 (5 bases). The CDR3 totals 15 residues. CDR1 is LGHNA, CDR2 YSLEER, per germline. Trimming took 3 bases from V and 1 from J, leaving 12 bases between them. CDR3 nucleotides: TGCGCCAGCAGCCAGGCTTGGCGGGCCCAAGAGACCCAGTACTTC. It encodes CASSQAWRAQETQYF.

This clonotype was seen a few times. This rearrangement joins TRBV7-2 to TRBJ1-2; D ambiguous. Trimming removed 3 bases from V and 2 bases from J, with 10 bases in between. Germline V lookup: CDR1 SGHTA, CDR2 FQGNSA. CDR3 length: 14 amino acids. CDR3 in amino acids: CASSLGAQNYGYTF. The CDR3 nucleotides are TGTGCCAGCAGCTTGGGAGCACAGAACTATGGCTACACCTTC.

This clonotype was seen only a few times. The rearrangement uses TRBV30 and TRBJ1-2; 8 bases are shared with TRBD1. The germline gives CDR1 GTSNPN, CDR2 SVGIG (reference sequence). CDR3 length equals 13 residues. V lost 1 base to trimming and J lost 7 bases; unmatched junction nucleotides: 5. Here the CDR3 reads CAWSADRVGGYTF. CDR3 DNA: TGTGCCTGGAGTGCGGACAGGGTCGGTGGCTACACCTTC.

The chain joins TRBV7-9 to TRBJ2-2; D is unresolved. CDR1 and CDR2 from the germline V gene are SEHNR and FQNEAQ (reference sequence). This CDR3 is built from 16 residues. The V gene lost 6 bases and the J gene lost 0 bases, with 14 bases spanning the gap. The CDR3 protein is CASSSGRLANTGELFF. In nucleotides, the CDR3 is TGTGCCAGCAGTTCCGGCAGGCTCGCGAACACCGGGGAGCTGTTTTTT.

The chain recombines TRBV10-3 with TRBJ1-1; D gene ambiguous. This CDR3 contains 12 residues. The V gene lost 4 bases and the J gene lost 2 bases, with 5 bases spanning the gap. Germline V gene sequence: CDR1 ENHRY, CDR2 SYGVKD. CDR3 region: CAISADNTEAFF. The CDR3 DNA reads TGTGCCATCAGTGCGGATAACACTGAAGCTTTCTTT.

This clonotype occurred a few times. The V and J genes are TRBV4-1 and TRBJ1-6; 9 nucleotides match TRBD1. With 3 bases clipped from V and 6 bases from J, the junction kept 6 bases outside the gene matches. The CDR3 runs 16 residues. Looked up from germline, CDR1 is MGHRA and CDR2 is YSYEKL. The CDR3 nucleotides read TGCGCCAGCAGCCATGCTCCGGGACAGGGTAATTCACCCCTCCACTTT. It is translated as CASSHAPGQGNSPLHF.

The chain carries TRBV11-2 and TRBJ2-5; TRBD1 matches 10 bases. This CDR3 is built from 13 residues. The V gene's germline CDR1 is SGHAT and CDR2 FQNNGV. The trim removed 11 bases at V and 7 bases at J, leaving 10 bases unmatched. This CDR3 reads CAWSRDRGVTQYF. The CDR3 DNA is TGTGCCTGGAGCCGGGACAGGGGTGTGACCCAGTACTTC.

This clonotype was seen a few times. Given a much more abundant clone one base away, this may be a read error. The chain is built from TRBV7-8 and TRBJ2-7; D gene unclear. V gave up 5 bases and J gave up 2 bases, with 7 bases separating them. The CDR3 consists of 12 residues. CDR1 SGHVS and CDR2 FQNEAQ come from the germline V gene. CDR3: CASSQSAYEQYF. The CDR3 DNA follows: TGTGCCAGCAGCCAGTCTGCCTACGAGCAGTACTTC.

This clonotype was seen repeatedly, ten times or more. This sequence joins TRBV19 and TRBJ1-2; TRBD1 is a possible D gene (5 bases). Trimming pared 6 bases from V and 2 bases from J, leaving 10 bases between. The CDR3 contains 13 residues. The germline gives CDR1 LNHDA, CDR2 SQIVND (reference sequence). In nucleotides, the CDR3 is TGTGCCAGTAGATGGGGCCGCAACTATGGCTACACCTTC. It is translated as CASRWGRNYGYTF. Full variable domain (missing parts from reference TRBV19 and TRBJ1-2): DGGITQSPKYLFRKEGQNVTLSCEQNLNHDAMYWYRQDPGQGLRLIYYSQIVNDFQKGDIAEGYSVSREKKESFPLTVTSAQKNPTAFYLCASRWGRNYGYTFGSGTRLTVV.

This clonotype was picked up a small number of times. CDR3 DNA sequence: TGCGCCAGCAGCCAAGTCGTAAGCGACTACGAGCAGTACTTC. This codes for CASSQVVSDYEQYF. The chain recombines TRBV4-1 with TRBJ2-7; D not resolved. The CDR3 contains 14 residues. V lost 1 base to trimming and J lost 3 bases, with 10 bases between them. Germline V gene sequence: CDR1 MGHRA, CDR2 YSYEKL.

The genes are TRBV10-3 and TRBJ2-7; tentatively, D is TRBD1 (5 bases). In germline, CDR1 is ENHRY, CDR2 SYGVKD. Trimming took off 8 bases at V and 4 bases at J, with 12 bases between the two ends. The CDR3 has 12 residues. This CDR3 is CAIRDRRYEQYF. The CDR3 coding sequence is TGTGCCATCCGAGACAGAAGATACGAGCAGTACTTC.

The chain recombines TRBV20-1 with TRBJ2-2; D unclear. Trimming took off 3 bases at V and 6 bases at J, with 5 bases between the two ends. The CDR3 runs 11 residues. The germline CDR1 and CDR2 sequences are DFQATT and SNEGSKA (reference sequence). The CDR3 sequence is CSASRAGELFF. DNA of the CDR3: TGCAGTGCTAGTCGGGCCGGGGAGCTGTTTTTT.

A word on this clonotype: With a much larger clone just one base away, this may be a read error. As the CDR3 is not closed by the conserved phenylalanine or tryptophan, this likely results from a read error. V gene TRBV7-2 combines with J gene TRBJ1-2, with D unclear. Germline V gives CDR1 SGHTA, CDR2 FQGNSA. Trimming pared 5 bases from V and 6 bases from J, leaving 13 bases between. The CDR3 runs to 13 residues. CDR3 amino acids: CASSPTDIDGYTY. CDR3 nucleotides: TGTGCCAGCAGCCCAACTGATATCGATGGCTACACCTAC.